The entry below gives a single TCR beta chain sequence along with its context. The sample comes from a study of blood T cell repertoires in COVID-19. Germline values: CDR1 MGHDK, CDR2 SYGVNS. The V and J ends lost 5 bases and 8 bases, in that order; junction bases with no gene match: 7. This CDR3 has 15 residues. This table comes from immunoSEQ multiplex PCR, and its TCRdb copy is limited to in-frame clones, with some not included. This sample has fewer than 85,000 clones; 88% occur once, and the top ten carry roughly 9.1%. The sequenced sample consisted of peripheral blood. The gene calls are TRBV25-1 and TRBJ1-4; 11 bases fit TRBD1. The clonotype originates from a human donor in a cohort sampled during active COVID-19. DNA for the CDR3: TGTGCCAGCAGTACTGGGACAGGGGGGTGGGAAAAACTGTTTTTT. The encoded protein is CASSTGTGGWEKLFF.